These T cell receptor beta chains were read from a single sample in a study of blood T cell repertoires in COVID-19. The table came from immunoSEQ multiplex PCR; TCRdb's copy has only in-frame clones and leaves some out. The data hold 540,000 or so clones, with 70% to 90% observed a single time. The sample was peripheral blood. These receptors came from a woman aged 50 to 60 with COVID-19, enrolled during active disease. The CDR3 runs from the conserved cysteine through the conserved F or W. A D gene is named only where the DNA matches it firmly. Not every row has a clone size; where given, it reads once, few, many or a size class.

clone_size j_call d_call v_call cdr3_nt cdr3_aa
. TRBJ2-7 TRBD2 TRBV11-2 TGTGCCAGCAGCTTTTCTAGCGGGGACCCCCGGCAGTACTTC CASSFSSGDPRQYF
. TRBJ1-1 . TRBV14 TGTGCCAGCAGCCCCCAGGTGAGCGGGGAAGCTTTCTTT CASSPQVSGEAFF
. TRBJ1-4 . TRBV12-3/TRBV12-4 TGTGCCAGCAGTTTGGACAGTCGACTGTTTTTT CASSLDSRLFF
once TRBJ1-5 . TRBV3-1/TRBV3-2 TGTGCCAGCAGCCCACAGATTAGCAATCAGCCCCAGCATTTT CASSPQISNQPQHF
. TRBJ2-2 . TRBV3-1/TRBV3-2 TGTGCCAGCAGAAGTATAGCCGGCGGGGAGCTGTTTTTT CASRSIAGGELFF
. TRBJ1-5 TRBD1 TRBV5-6 TGTGCCAGCAGCTTTAGGGGGCGAGGTCAGCCCCAGCATTTT CASSFRGRGQPQHF
few TRBJ1-2 . TRBV4-1 TGCGCCAGCAGCCCTTCCCCTGCTCGGGGTCAAGGCTACACCTTC CASSPSPARGQGYTF
. TRBJ1-4 . TRBV6-5 TGTGCCAGCGGTCCGGGGTCGACTAATGAAAAACTGTTTTTT CASGPGSTNEKLFF
. TRBJ1-4 . TRBV6-2/TRBV6-3 TGTGCCAGCAGTTATCCCGGTAGAACTAATGAAAAACTGTTTTTT CASSYPGRTNEKLFF
. TRBJ1-2 . TRBV30 TGTGCCTGGAGTGTACGAGTGTTTCAGGGTTTGTTCGATAGGCGCTCTCTGTCTGGCTACACCTTC CAWSVRVFQGLFDRRSLSGYTF
. TRBJ1-5 . TRBV18 TGTGCCAGCTCTTTCCGGACTACAAGGGAGCCCCAGCATTTT CASSFRTTREPQHF
. TRBJ2-5 . TRBV14 TGTGCCAGCAGCCAAGGGGTAGGGGTGATCGGAACCCAGTACTTC CASSQGVGVIGTQYF
. TRBJ2-2 . TRBV7-9 TGTGCCAGCAGCCGTGACTTACCCTTCGGGTTCGCGAACACCGGGGAGCTGTTTTTT CASSRDLPFGFANTGELFF
. TRBJ2-5 . TRBV9 TGTGCCAGCAGCGTAGGGCTGGGGGCGACCCAGTACTTC CASSVGLGATQYF
. TRBJ2-7 TRBD1 TRBV7-8 TGTGCCAGCCGTCCAAGGACAGGGGACCACGAGCAGTACTTC CASRPRTGDHEQYF
. TRBJ2-7 TRBD1 TRBV27 TGTGCCAGCTCCCCCGGGACAGGGGAAAACGAGCAGTACTTC CASSPGTGENEQYF
. TRBJ2-3 . TRBV18 TGTGCCAGCTCACCGGGGGCCCTTCCAAGCACAGATACGCAGTATTTT CASSPGALPSTDTQYF
. TRBJ1-1 TRBD1 TRBV27 TGTGCCAGCAAGACAGGGGGCACTGAAGCTTTCTTT CASKTGGTEAFF
. TRBJ2-7 . TRBV6-1 TGTGCCAGCAGTGAAGGGGGCGTGGGTACCCTTTCCTACGAGCAGTACTTC CASSEGGVGTLSYEQYF
. TRBJ1-1 . TRBV6-2/TRBV6-3 TGTGCCAGCAGCCCCTCCAGGGGTCGCACTGAAGCTTTCTTT CASSPSRGRTEAFF
. TRBJ2-7 TRBD2 TRBV7-8 TGTGCCAGCAGCTTACCTGCGGGGGTCTACGAGCAGTACTTC CASSLPAGVYEQYF
. TRBJ2-2 . TRBV7-3 TGTGCCAGCAGCTTCGGGGGCACCGGGGAGCTGTTTTTT CASSFGGTGELFF